Listed here are 6 T cell receptor beta chains from one sample, sequenced in a study of T-cell memory formation after mild COVID-19. MiXCR was run by TCRdb on the 5' RACE reads, yielding one entry per CDR3 protein. The data hold more than 250,000 distinct CDR3 sequences, with over 15% observed a single time. Sequenced material: PBMCs or a T cell subset sorted from them (not recorded which). The receptors come from a man younger than 35 who had mild COVID-19 (a few samples of this study predate the infection). Cell type and time point are not known.

This clonotype turned up a few times. The rearrangement uses TRBV11-3 and TRBJ2-3, with 11 bases that match TRBD2. CDR1 and CDR2 from the germline V gene are SGHNT and YENEEA. Trimming at V came to 5 bases and at J to 3 bases, leaving 4 bases not matched to a gene. The CDR3 runs to 15 residues. CDR3 loop: CASSPRLAGTDTQYF. Here the CDR3 DNA reads TGTGCCAGCAGCCCGAGACTAGCGGGGACAGATACGCAGTATTTT.

This clonotype was picked up one time. This chain connects TRBV6-6 to TRBJ1-5; D is undetermined. Germline assignment: CDR1 MNHNY and CDR2 SVGAGI (reference sequence). This CDR3 is built from 12 residues. V was shortened by 10 bases and J by 0 bases, with 7 bases between the two germline ends. CDR3 DNA sequence: TGTGCCACACACGATAGCAATCAGCCCCAGCATTTT. It yields the protein CATHDSNQPQHF.

The chain recombines TRBV10-3 with TRBJ2-7; D is perhaps TRBD2 (6 bases). CDR1 and CDR2 (germline): ENHRY, SYGVKD. V dropped 1 base and J dropped 2 bases, with 9 bases sitting between them. The CDR3 loop spans 14 amino acids. CDR3 sequence: CAISEYRTTYEQYV. CDR3 sequence (DNA): TGTGCCATCAGTGAGTATCGGACTACCTACGAGCAGTACGTC.

This clonotype has a handful of counts. The CDR3: CATSRTGTVNEQFF. In DNA, the CDR3 is TGTGCCACCAGTCGCACTGGGACAGTCAATGAGCAGTTCTTC. The rearrangement joins TRBV24-1 to TRBJ2-1; TRBD1 matches 7 bases. The CDR3 loop spans 14 amino acids. Trimming took 6 bases from V and 6 from J; bases not matched to a gene: 7. Germline CDR1 is KGHDR and CDR2 is SFDVKD.

CDR3: CASSSPTNTEAFF. The CDR3 DNA follows: TGTGCCAGCAGTTCTCCTACTAACACTGAAGCTTTCTTT. The chain combines TRBV6-5 with TRBJ1-1; D not certain. Germline loops: CDR1 MNHEY, CDR2 SVGAGI. Trimming shortened V by 4 bases and J by 2 bases, and 8 bases separated the two germline ends. The length of the CDR3 is 13 residues.

There are many counts of this clonotype. The gene calls are TRBV5-1 and TRBJ1-2, with D tentatively TRBD1 (5 bases). The CDR3 has 15 residues. Trimming took off 4 bases at V and 2 bases at J, with 15 bases between the two ends. CDR1 SGHRS and CDR2 YFSETQ come from the germline V gene. CDR3 amino acids: CASSIATRGNYGYTF. The CDR3 coding sequence is TGCGCCAGCAGCATCGCGACACGGGGGAACTATGGCTACACCTTC.